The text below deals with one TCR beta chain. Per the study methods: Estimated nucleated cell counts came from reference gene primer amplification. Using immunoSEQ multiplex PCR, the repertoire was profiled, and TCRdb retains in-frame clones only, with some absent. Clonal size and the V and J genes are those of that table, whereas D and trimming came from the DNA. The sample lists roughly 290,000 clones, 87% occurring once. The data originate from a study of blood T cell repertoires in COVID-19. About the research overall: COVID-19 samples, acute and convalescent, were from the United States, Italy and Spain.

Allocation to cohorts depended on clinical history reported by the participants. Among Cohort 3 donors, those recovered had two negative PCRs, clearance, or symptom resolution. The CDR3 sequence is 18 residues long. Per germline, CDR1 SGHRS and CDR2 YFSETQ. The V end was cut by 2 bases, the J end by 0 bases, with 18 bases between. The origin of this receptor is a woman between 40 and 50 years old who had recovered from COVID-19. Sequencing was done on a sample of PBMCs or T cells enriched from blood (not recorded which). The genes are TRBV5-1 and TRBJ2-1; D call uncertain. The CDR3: CASSFSLTGSSSYNEQFF. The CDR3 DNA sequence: TGCGCCAGCAGCTTTTCTTTGACGGGTTCGAGCTCCTACAATGAGCAGTTCTTC.